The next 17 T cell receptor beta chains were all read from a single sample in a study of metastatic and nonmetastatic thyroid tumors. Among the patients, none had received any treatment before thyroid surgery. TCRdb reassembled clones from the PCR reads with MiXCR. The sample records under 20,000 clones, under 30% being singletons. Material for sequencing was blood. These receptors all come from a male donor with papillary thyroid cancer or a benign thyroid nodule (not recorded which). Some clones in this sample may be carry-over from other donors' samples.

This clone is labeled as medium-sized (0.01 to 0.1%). The CDR3 loop is CASSLRDATYEQYF. DNA for the CDR3: TGTGCCAGCAGTCTCCGGGACGCAACCTACGAGCAGTACTTC. The rearrangement joins TRBV6-1 to TRBJ2-7, with D perhaps assigned TRBD1 or TRBD2 (5 bases each). V was cut by 5 bases and J by 2 bases, with 13 bases left in between. CDR3 length: 14 residues. Per germline, CDR1 MNHNS and CDR2 SASEGT.

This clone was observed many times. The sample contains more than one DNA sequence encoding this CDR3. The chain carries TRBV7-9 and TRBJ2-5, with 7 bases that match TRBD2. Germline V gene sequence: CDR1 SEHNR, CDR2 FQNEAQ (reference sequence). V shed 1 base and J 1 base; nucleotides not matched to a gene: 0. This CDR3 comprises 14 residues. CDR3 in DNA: TGTGCCAGCAGCTTAGGGGGGGGCCAAGAGACCCAGTACTTC. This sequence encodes CASSLGGGQETQYF.

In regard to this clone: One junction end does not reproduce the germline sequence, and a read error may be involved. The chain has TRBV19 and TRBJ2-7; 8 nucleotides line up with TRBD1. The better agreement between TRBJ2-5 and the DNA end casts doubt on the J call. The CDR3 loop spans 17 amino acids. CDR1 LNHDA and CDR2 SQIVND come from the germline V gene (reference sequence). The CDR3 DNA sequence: TGTGCCAGCAGTATAGATGGGACAGGTGGATTGAGTGAGACCCAGTACTTC. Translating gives CASSIDGTGGLSETQYF.

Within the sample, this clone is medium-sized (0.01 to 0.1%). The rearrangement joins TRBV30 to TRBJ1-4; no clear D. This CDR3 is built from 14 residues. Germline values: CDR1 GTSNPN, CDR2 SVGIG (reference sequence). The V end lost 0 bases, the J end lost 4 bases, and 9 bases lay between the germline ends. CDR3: CAWSVGRINEKLFF. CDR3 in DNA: TGTGCCTGGAGTGTAGGTCGAATTAATGAAAAACTGTTTTTT.

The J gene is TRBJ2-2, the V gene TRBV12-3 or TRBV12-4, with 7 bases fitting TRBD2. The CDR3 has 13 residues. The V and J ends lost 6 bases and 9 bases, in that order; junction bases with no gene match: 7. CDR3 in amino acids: CASSLSGVRELFF. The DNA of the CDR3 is TGTGCCAGCAGCCTCAGCGGGGTCAGGGAGCTGTTTTTT.

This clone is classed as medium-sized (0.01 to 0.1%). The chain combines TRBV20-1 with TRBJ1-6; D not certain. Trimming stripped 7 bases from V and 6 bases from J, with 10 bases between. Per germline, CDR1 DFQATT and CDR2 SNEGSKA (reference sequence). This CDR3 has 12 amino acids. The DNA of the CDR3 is TGCAGTGGGACGAGAAGTAATTCACCCCTCCACTTT. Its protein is CSGTRSNSPLHF.

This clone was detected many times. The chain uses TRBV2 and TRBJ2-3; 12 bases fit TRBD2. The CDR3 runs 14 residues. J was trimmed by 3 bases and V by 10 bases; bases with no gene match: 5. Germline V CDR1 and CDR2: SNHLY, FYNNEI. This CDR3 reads CAIGLAGRTDTQYF. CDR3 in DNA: TGTGCCATAGGACTAGCGGGGAGGACAGATACGCAGTATTTT.

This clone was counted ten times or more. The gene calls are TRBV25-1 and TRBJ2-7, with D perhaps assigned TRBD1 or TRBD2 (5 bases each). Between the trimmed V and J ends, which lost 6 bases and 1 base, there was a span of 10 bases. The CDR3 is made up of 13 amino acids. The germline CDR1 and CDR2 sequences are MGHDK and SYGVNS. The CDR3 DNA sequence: TGTGCCAGCAGGATGGGGGTTTCCTACGAGCAGTACTTC. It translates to CASRMGVSYEQYF.

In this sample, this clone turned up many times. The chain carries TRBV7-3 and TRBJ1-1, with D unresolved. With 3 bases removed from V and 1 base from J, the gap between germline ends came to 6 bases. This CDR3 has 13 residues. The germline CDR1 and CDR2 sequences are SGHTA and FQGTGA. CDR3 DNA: TGTGCCAGCAGCTTCAGCCCGAACACTGAAGCTTTCTTT. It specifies CASSFSPNTEAFF. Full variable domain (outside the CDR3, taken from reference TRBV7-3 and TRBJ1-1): GAGVSQTPSNKVTEKGKYVELRCDPISGHTALYWYRQSLGQGPEFLIYFQGTGAADDSGLPNDRFFAVRPEGSVSTLKIQRTERGDSAVYLCASSFSPNTEAFFGQGTRLTVV.

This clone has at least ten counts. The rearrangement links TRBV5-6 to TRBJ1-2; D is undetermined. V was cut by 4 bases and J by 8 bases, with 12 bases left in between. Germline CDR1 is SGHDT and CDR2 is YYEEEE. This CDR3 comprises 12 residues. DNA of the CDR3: TGTGCCAGCAGCCGGTCACTGGGCGGCTACACCTTC. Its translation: CASSRSLGGYTF.

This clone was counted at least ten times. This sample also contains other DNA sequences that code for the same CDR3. This chain's CDR3 is CATSDISGQPQHF. The CDR3 DNA reads as TGTGCCACCAGTGATATCAGCGGTCAGCCCCAGCATTTT. This sequence joins TRBV24-1 and TRBJ1-5; D is unclear. CDR1 and CDR2 from the germline V gene are KGHDR and SFDVKD. CDR3 length equals 13 residues. V dropped 3 bases and J dropped 6 bases, with 8 bases sitting between them.

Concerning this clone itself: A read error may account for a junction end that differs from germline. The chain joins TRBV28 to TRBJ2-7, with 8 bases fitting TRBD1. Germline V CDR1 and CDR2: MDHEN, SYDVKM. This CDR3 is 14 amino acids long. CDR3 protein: CARSGRGLSDEQYF. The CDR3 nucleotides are TGTGCCAGAAGTGGCAGGGGGCTCTCCGACGAGCAGTACTTC.

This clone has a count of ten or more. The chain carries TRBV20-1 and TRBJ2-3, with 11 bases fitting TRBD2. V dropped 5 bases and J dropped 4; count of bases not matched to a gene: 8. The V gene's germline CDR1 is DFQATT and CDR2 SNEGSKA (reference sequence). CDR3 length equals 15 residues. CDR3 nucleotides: TGCAGTGCTCGCCCGCTAGCGGGGGGCCCAGATACGCAGTATTTT. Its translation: CSARPLAGGPDTQYF.

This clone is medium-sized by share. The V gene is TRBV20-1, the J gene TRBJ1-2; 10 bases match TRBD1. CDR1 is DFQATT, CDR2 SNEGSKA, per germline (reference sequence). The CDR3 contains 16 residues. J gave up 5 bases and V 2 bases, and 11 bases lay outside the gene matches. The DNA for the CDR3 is TGCAGTGCTAGACGGCCCGGGACAGGGGAAGGTTATGGCTACACCTTC. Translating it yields CSARRPGTGEGYGYTF.

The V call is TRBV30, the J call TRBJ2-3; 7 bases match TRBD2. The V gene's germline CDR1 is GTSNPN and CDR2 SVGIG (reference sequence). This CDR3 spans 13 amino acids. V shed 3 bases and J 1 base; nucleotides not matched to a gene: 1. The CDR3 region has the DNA TGTGCCTGGAGCCGGGGGGGCACAGATACGCAGTATTTT. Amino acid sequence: CAWSRGGTDTQYF.

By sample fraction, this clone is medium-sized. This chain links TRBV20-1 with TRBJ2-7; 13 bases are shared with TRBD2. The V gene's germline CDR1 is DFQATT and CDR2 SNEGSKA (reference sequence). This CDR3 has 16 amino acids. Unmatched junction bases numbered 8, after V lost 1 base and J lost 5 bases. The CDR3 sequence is CSARARLAGGRNEQYF. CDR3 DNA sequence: TGCAGTGCTAGAGCCCGACTAGCGGGGGGCAGAAACGAGCAGTACTTC.

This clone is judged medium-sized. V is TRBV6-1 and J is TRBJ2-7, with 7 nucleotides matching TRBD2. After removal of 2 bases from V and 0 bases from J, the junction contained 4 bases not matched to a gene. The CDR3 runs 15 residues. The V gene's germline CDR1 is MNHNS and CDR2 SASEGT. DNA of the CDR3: TGTGCCAGCAGTGAACTAGCGGAGAGCTCCTACGAGCAGTACTTC. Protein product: CASSELAESSYEQYF.